This is a list of T cell receptor beta chains from one sample in a study of cytomegalovirus exposure and HLA in healthy donors. Using immunoSEQ multiplex PCR, the repertoire was profiled, and TCRdb retains in-frame clones only, with some absent. This sample carries some 100,000 clones, approximately 84% of them seen once, and the ten largest clones take approximately 1.1%. The specimen sequenced was PBMCs. Receptors originate from a girl aged 2-10 years in good health and CMV-seropositive. The CDR3 runs from the conserved cysteine through the conserved F or W. D genes are given only for firm matches. Size values are once, few and many counts, or a class for expanded clones, and some rows have none.

J gene | D gene | clone size | V gene | CDR3 protein | CDR3 DNA
TRBJ1-2 | NA | NA | TRBV10-2 | CASSESPGQDPNYGYTF | TGCGCCAGCAGTGAGTCCCCCGGACAAGACCCTAACTATGGCTACACCTTC
TRBJ2-4 | TRBD1 | NA | TRBV9 | CASSVEGQGGNIQYF | TGTGCCAGCAGCGTAGAGGGACAGGGTGGAAACATTCAGTACTTC
TRBJ2-3 | TRBD2 | NA | TRBV5-1 | CASSPPSGVGSDTQYF | TGCGCCAGCAGCCCCCCTAGCGGGGTGGGTTCCGATACGCAGTATTTT
TRBJ1-1 | NA | NA | TRBV18 | CASSPRTGGRDTEAFF | TGTGCCAGCTCCCCGAGGACGGGGGGCAGGGACACTGAAGCTTTCTTT
TRBJ2-7 | NA | NA | TRBV6-1 | CASSEASSYEQYF | TGTGCCAGCAGTGAAGCCTCCTCCTACGAGCAGTACTTC
TRBJ2-1 | NA | NA | TRBV5-1 | CASSLKGHFLVDEQFF | TGCGCCAGCAGCTTGAAGGGGCACTTTTTGGTTGATGAGCAGTTCTTC
TRBJ1-1 | TRBD1 | few | TRBV6-6 | CASSYGTGTGNTEAFF | TGTGCCAGCAGTTACGGCACCGGGACAGGGAATACTGAAGCTTTCTTT
TRBJ1-6 | NA | few | TRBV27 | CVTQGQQHSPLHF | TGTGTCACACAAGGACAGCAACATTCACCCCTCCACTTT
TRBJ2-6 | NA | NA | TRBV14 | CASSQDSSGANVLTF | TGTGCCAGCAGCCAAGACAGCTCTGGGGCCAACGTCCTGACTTTC
TRBJ2-7 | TRBD2 | NA | TRBV2 | CASGGGTEADEQYF | TGTGCCAGTGGGGGGGGGACGGAGGCCGACGAGCAGTACTTC
TRBJ2-1 | NA | NA | TRBV27 | CASSINVVSEQFF | TGTGCCAGCAGTATAAACGTAGTAAGTGAGCAGTTCTTC
TRBJ1-5 | NA | NA | TRBV5-1 | CASSVAGSPNQPQHF | TGCGCCAGCAGCGTCGCCGGGAGCCCCAATCAGCCCCAGCATTTT
TRBJ1-1 | TRBD1 | NA | TRBV28 | CASSLRRTDRGHVNTEAFF | TGTGCCAGCAGTTTACGAAGGACCGACAGGGGGCATGTGAACACTGAAGCTTTCTTT
TRBJ2-5 | NA | NA | TRBV7-2 | CASSLGFRALLETQYF | TGTGCCAGCAGCTTAGGTTTCAGGGCCCTTCTGGAGACCCAGTACTTC
TRBJ1-5 | NA | few | TRBV6-4 | CASPYGGFGQPQHF | TGTGCCAGCCCGTACGGGGGTTTCGGGCAGCCCCAGCATTTT
TRBJ1-2 | TRBD1 | NA | TRBV19 | CASSTGTGAANYGYTF | TGTGCCAGTAGTACGGGGACAGGGGCAGCTAACTATGGCTACACCTTC
TRBJ2-3 | TRBD2 | NA | TRBV5-1 | CAHLLPSAGGPVDTQYF | TGCGCCCATCTCCTACCCTCCGCGGGAGGGCCGGTAGATACGCAGTATTTT
TRBJ1-6 | TRBD1 | NA | TRBV25-1 | CASSVGGGGGFSPLHF | TGTGCCAGCAGTGTAGGAGGAGGAGGGGGCTTTTCACCCCTCCACTTT
TRBJ2-7 | NA | NA | TRBV9 | CASSVGQSEQYF | TGTGCCAGCAGCGTAGGGCAATCCGAGCAGTACTTC
TRBJ1-3 | NA | few | TRBV2 | CASSWGGQSSGNTIYF | TGTGCCAGCAGCTGGGGGGGACAATCCTCTGGAAACACCATATATTTT
TRBJ2-7 | NA | NA | TRBV7-9 | CASSWAFGRTGEQYF | TGTGCCAGCAGTTGGGCCTTTGGGAGAACGGGGGAGCAGTACTTC
TRBJ2-3 | NA | NA | TRBV5-1 | CASRHTPGTSTDTQYF | TGCGCCAGCAGGCACACTCCCGGGACTAGCACAGATACGCAGTATTTT
TRBJ2-7 | NA | NA | TRBV28 | CASRSLPYEQYF | TGTGCCAGCAGATCTCTCCCCTACGAGCAGTACTTC
TRBJ2-1 | TRBD2 | NA | TRBV28 | CASSPLAGSYNEQFF | TGTGCCAGCAGTCCCCTAGCGGGCTCCTACAATGAGCAGTTCTTC